The present T cell receptor (beta chain) was sequenced within a study of blood T cell repertoires in COVID-19. The repertoire was sequenced with immunoSEQ multiplex PCR; TCRdb's copy has only in-frame clones and lacks some. Altogether over 150,000 clones are present, about 85% being singletons, with the ten largest covering approximately 2.2%. CDR3 size: 13 residues. V lost 2 bases and J 4 bases, leaving 8 bases between the germline ends. CDR1 and CDR2 from the germline V gene are MGHDK and SYGVNS. This clone has just a few counts. Material for sequencing was PBMCs or T cells enriched from blood (not recorded which). This receptor was identified in a woman aged 25 to 45 who had recovered from COVID-19. The rearrangement uses TRBV25-1 and TRBJ1-2, with unresolved D. CDR3: CASSEPNSYGYTF. The DNA for the CDR3 is TGTGCCAGCAGTGAACCCAACAGCTATGGCTACACCTTC.